This is a list of T cell receptor beta chains from one sample in a study of beta chain features in type 1 diabetes. TCRdb's copy holds only in-frame clones and misses some; the assay was immunoSEQ multiplex PCR. The sample shows roughly 340,000 clones, over 9.5% of them seen only once. Source material: naive CD4+ T cells from blood. The receptors come from a woman in her late teens or twenties with type 1 diabetes. Each CDR3 is given with its conserved first and last residue. A D gene is named only where the DNA matches it firmly. Expanded clones get a size class; other rows say once, few or many, or leave the size out.

j_call	d_call	v_call	clone_size	cdr3_aa	cdr3_nt
TRBJ1-1	.	TRBV7-2	few	CASSLSYRGDTEAFF	TGTGCCAGCAGCTTATCATATCGGGGAGACACTGAAGCTTTCTTT
TRBJ2-1	TRBD1	TRBV19	.	CASGWTGGNNEQFF	TGTGCCAGTGGGTGGACAGGAGGTAACAATGAGCAGTTCTTC
TRBJ2-7	.	TRBV5-1	few	CASSFTYEQYF	TGCGCCAGCAGCTTCACCTACGAGCAGTACTTC
TRBJ1-5	TRBD1	TRBV7-9	.	CASSLGGTGVGQPQHF	TGTGCCAGCAGCTTAGGCGGGACAGGGGTTGGTCAGCCCCAGCATTTT
TRBJ2-7	.	TRBV2	.	CASSPAYEQYF	TGTGCCAGCTCCCCGGCCTACGAGCAGTACTTC
TRBJ2-5	TRBD2	TRBV7-2	.	CASSRIPGTSGRAETQYF	TGTGCCAGCAGCCGAATCCCGGGGACTAGCGGGAGGGCGGAGACCCAGTACTTC
TRBJ2-1	TRBD2	TRBV9	few	CASSDLAGGSYNEQFF	TGTGCCAGCAGCGATCTAGCGGGAGGGAGTTACAATGAGCAGTTCTTC
TRBJ2-2	TRBD2	TRBV7-2	.	CASSSPGLGRDTGELFF	TGTGCCAGCAGCTCCCCAGGACTCGGGAGGGACACCGGGGAGCTGTTTTTT
TRBJ2-6	.	TRBV27	.	CASSSVSGANVLTF	TGTGCCAGCAGTTCCGTCTCTGGGGCCAACGTCCTGACTTTC
TRBJ1-2	TRBD1	TRBV2	few	CASSELGRGYEAYGYTF	TGTGCCAGCAGTGAATTGGGCAGGGGGTACGAGGCCTATGGCTACACCTTC
TRBJ1-1	TRBD1	TRBV19	few	CASSPRQGANTEAFF	TGTGCCAGTAGTCCAAGACAGGGGGCGAACACTGAAGCTTTCTTT
TRBJ2-5	TRBD2	TRBV7-2	few	CASSLGSRTSGGGTQYF	TGTGCCAGCAGCTTAGGGTCGCGGACTAGCGGCGGAGGGACCCAGTACTTC
TRBJ1-4	TRBD1	TRBV5-1	.	CASSPRGQNEKLFF	TGCGCCAGCAGCCCTAGGGGGCAGAATGAAAAACTGTTTTTT
TRBJ1-1	.	TRBV18	.	CASSPRARADGENTEAFF	TGTGCCAGCTCACCACGGGCCCGGGCAGACGGGGAAAACACTGAAGCTTTCTTT
TRBJ2-1	TRBD2	TRBV4-3	few	CASSSGLAAGNEQFF	TGCGCCAGCAGCTCCGGACTAGCGGCTGGCAATGAGCAGTTCTTC
TRBJ2-1	.	TRBV29-1	.	CSVAGRLTHNEQFF	TGCAGCGTTGCCGGGAGACTAACACACAATGAGCAGTTCTTC
TRBJ2-2	TRBD2	TRBV7-9	.	CASRPGGYTGELFF	TGTGCCAGCAGACCGGGAGGGTACACCGGGGAGCTGTTTTTT
TRBJ2-7	.	TRBV4-2	few	CASSQDSADSRYEQYF	TGTGCCAGCAGCCAAGATTCGGCCGACAGCCGGTACGAGCAGTACTTC
TRBJ1-1	.	TRBV5-4	.	CASRAGSGTEAFF	TGTGCCAGCAGGGCCGGGAGCGGCACTGAAGCTTTCTTT
TRBJ2-1	TRBD1	TRBV19	.	CASTRDRGRHEQFF	TGTGCCTCAACCCGGGACAGGGGGAGGCATGAGCAGTTCTTC
TRBJ2-7	TRBD1	TRBV29-1	.	CSVKGQSYEQYF	TGCAGCGTTAAGGGACAGAGCTACGAGCAGTACTTC
TRBJ2-3	.	TRBV6-5	few	CASEGYSDTQYF	TGTGCCAGCGAGGGTTACTCCGATACGCAGTATTTT
TRBJ1-1	.	TRBV7-2	.	CASSSQSRRTEAFF	TGTGCCAGCAGCTCTCAATCTCGTCGGACTGAAGCTTTCTTT